The 29 T cell receptor beta chains reported below all come from one sample, sequenced in a study of T cell repertoires in cytomegalovirus infection. TCRdb fed the reads into MiXCR, producing one record per CDR3 protein. The sample includes roughly 920,000 distinct CDR3 sequences, around 32% seen only once; the top ten take over 10%. For these receptors, no antigen is known. Specimen: cultured CD8+ T cells from PBMCs, collected from culture after CMV antigen stimulation. The source of these receptors is a human donor in good health (CMV status not recorded). Some clones in this sample may be carry-over from other donors' samples.

This clonotype was seen more than once but under ten times. V and J are TRBV6-5 and TRBJ1-1; a weak D match, TRBD1 (6 bases). Per the germline V gene, CDR1 is MNHEY and CDR2 is SVGAGI. This CDR3 region has 13 residues. The germline V and J ends were trimmed by 8 bases and 5 bases, with 15 bases remaining between them. CDR3 sequence (DNA): TGTGCCAGCGGGATACAGGGTAGTACTGAAGCTTTCTTT. This gives the protein CASGIQGSTEAFF.

As regards this clonotype: A much larger clone lies one base from this, so it may be a read error. The gene calls are TRBV7-8 and TRBJ2-5; D is undetermined. CDR1 and CDR2 from the germline V gene are SGHVS and FQNEAQ. There are 14 residues in the CDR3. V lost 10 bases to trimming and J lost 2 bases, with 17 bases between them. This chain's CDR3 is CANSFLGIQETQYF. Written as DNA, the CDR3 is TGTGCCAACAGTTTTCTAGGGATTCAAGAGACCCAGTACTTC.

About this clonotype: Since a much larger clone is just one base distant, this may be a read error. This chain joins TRBV10-3 and TRBJ1-5, with D unclear. Deletions cut 4 bases from V and 8 bases from J, with 12 bases between. Germline lookup yields CDR1 ENHRY and CDR2 SYGVKD. There are 13 residues in the CDR3. The CDR3 coding sequence is TGTGCCATCAGTGCGGGAATCAGTAAGCCCCAGCATTTT. This codes for CAISAGISKPQHF.

The rearrangement uses TRBV10-3 and TRBJ1-1; TRBD1 agrees at 12 bases. The germline CDR1 and CDR2 sequences are ENHRY and SYGVKD. The CDR3 contains 17 residues. J was trimmed by 4 bases and V by 6 bases; bases with no gene match: 12. Here the CDR3 reads CAISILAGQGAFTEAFF. CDR3 bases: TGTGCCATCAGCATTCTCGCGGGACAGGGGGCTTTCACTGAAGCTTTCTTT.

This clonotype was seen more than once but under ten times. The rearrangement uses TRBV25-1 and TRBJ1-3; TRBD1 agrees at 10 bases. The CDR3 is 16 amino acids. CDR1 is MGHDK, CDR2 SYGVNS, per germline. V shed 1 base, J shed 1 base, and the junction held 1 base outside the gene matches. CDR3 DNA: TGTGCCAGCAGTGAATGGGACAGGGGTTCTGGAAACACCATATATTTT. This sequence encodes CASSEWDRGSGNTIYF.

This clonotype was observed a handful of times. V gene TRBV29-1 combines with J gene TRBJ1-5; D is unresolved. CDR1 and CDR2 from the germline V gene are SQVTM and ANQGSEA. The CDR3 has 16 amino acids. With 7 bases removed from V and 0 bases from J, the gap between germline ends came to 19 bases. The CDR3 region has the DNA TGCAGCGGAGGAGGGCCGCCAGGATATAGCAATCAGCCCCAGCATTTT. Protein sequence: CSGGGPPGYSNQPQHF.

The CDR3 protein is CASTDSRMGGDIYGYTF. CDR3 nucleotide sequence: TGTGCCAGCACCGATTCACGGATGGGCGGGGATATCTATGGCTACACCTTC. The V call is TRBV6-5, the J call TRBJ1-2; D gene unclear. From germline, CDR1 is MNHEY and CDR2 SVGAGI. The CDR3 covers 17 residues. Trimming stripped 7 bases from V and 4 bases from J, with 25 bases between.

The V call is TRBV4-3, the J call TRBJ1-1, with a tentative D call TRBD1 (5 bases). Trimming stripped 0 bases from V and 5 bases from J, with 10 bases between. Germline assignment: CDR1 LGHNA and CDR2 YSLEER. The CDR3 runs to 14 residues. CDR3 sequence reads: CASSQDVGVTEAFF. DNA of the CDR3: TGCGCCAGCAGCCAAGACGTAGGGGTGACTGAAGCTTTCTTT.

This clonotype appeared many times. Here the CDR3 reads CSAPGQGAGNTIYF. In DNA, the CDR3 is TGCAGTGCTCCGGGACAGGGGGCCGGAAACACCATATATTTT. The chain employs TRBV20-1 and TRBJ1-3, with TRBD1 matching over 12 bases. Germline V gene data show CDR1 as DFQATT and CDR2 as SNEGSKA (reference sequence). The CDR3 contains 14 residues. The ends lost 5 bases at V and 4 bases at J; junction bases unmatched: 3.

This clonotype has only a few counts. V is TRBV24-1 and J is TRBJ2-2, with D unresolved. Trimming shortened V by 0 bases and J by 1 base, and 5 bases separated the two germline ends. The CDR3 contains 15 residues. The germline CDR1 and CDR2 sequences are KGHDR and SFDVKD. For the CDR3, the DNA is TGTGCCACCAGTGATTTGGACGAGAACACCGGGGAGCTGTTTTTT. This sequence encodes CATSDLDENTGELFF.

This clonotype was observed a handful of times. The V call is TRBV5-4, the J call TRBJ2-3; D gene uncertain. CDR1 and CDR2 (germline): SGHNT, YYREEE (reference sequence). The CDR3 contains 14 residues. Trimming took off 0 bases at V and 1 base at J, with 6 bases between the two ends. CDR3 loop: CASSLGQRTDTQYF. The DNA of the CDR3 is TGTGCCAGCAGCTTGGGGCAGCGCACAGATACGCAGTATTTT. Complete variable domain (other parts from reference TRBV5-4 and TRBJ2-3): ETGVTQSPTHLIKTRGQQVTLRCSSQSGHNTVSWYQQALGQGPQFIFQYYREEENGRGNFPPRFSGLQFPNYSSELNVNALELDDSALYLCASSLGQRTDTQYFGPGTRLTVL.

Regarding this clonotype: The final CDR3 position lacks the conserved phenylalanine or tryptophan, pointing to a likely read error. V usage is TRBV12-3 or TRBV12-4 and J usage is TRBJ1-1; 9 nucleotides match TRBD1. The CDR3 loop spans 14 amino acids. CDR3 nucleotide sequence: TGTGCCAACAGTCGCCCGAGGACAGGGGATGAAGCTTTCTCT. It is translated as CANSRPRTGDEAFS.

This clonotype was picked up a small number of times. Just one base apart from a much larger clone, this may be a read error. The gene calls are TRBV7-2 and TRBJ1-1; D ambiguous. Trimming cost V 5 bases and J 7 bases, with 11 bases left between them. The V gene's germline CDR1 is SGHTA and CDR2 FQGNSA. CDR3 length equals 12 residues. CDR3 in DNA: TGTGCCAGCAGCCCCGGACGGTTTGAAGCTTTCTTT. Its translation: CASSPGRFEAFF.

This clonotype was recorded a few times. V usage is TRBV6-6 and J usage is TRBJ1-1; TRBD1 aligns across 7 bases. V lost 6 bases, J lost 0 bases, and 13 bases stayed unmatched. Looked up from germline, CDR1 is MNHNY and CDR2 is SVGAGI (reference sequence). The CDR3 runs 17 residues. CDR3 nucleotide sequence: TGTGCCAGCAGCCTTTACAGGGGACCTTTCTTGAACACTGAAGCTTTCTTT. As protein: CASSLYRGPFLNTEAFF.

This clonotype came up many times. The rearrangement links TRBV7-6 to TRBJ2-7; no reliable D call. Germline V lookup: CDR1 SGHVS, CDR2 FNYEAQ. This CDR3 has 13 amino acids. V was pared by 3 bases and J by 1 base, with 7 bases between. The CDR3 here is CASSFGQSYEQYV. The DNA of the CDR3 is TGTGCCAGCAGCTTTGGGCAGTCCTACGAGCAGTACGTC.

The J gene is TRBJ2-1, the V gene TRBV12-3 or TRBV12-4; 7 nucleotides align to TRBD1. The junction had 6 bases not matched to a gene; V was cut back by 5 bases and J by 8 bases. The CDR3 is 13 residues long. CDR3 in amino acids: CASSLDRADEQFF. The CDR3 coding sequence is TGTGCCAGCAGTCTCGACAGGGCTGATGAGCAGTTCTTC.

This clonotype was counted between two and nine times. This rearrangement joins TRBV6-1 to TRBJ2-7, with D unclear. Germline V gene sequence: CDR1 MNHNS, CDR2 SASEGT. The V end lost 7 bases, the J end lost 3 bases, and 10 bases lay between the germline ends. The CDR3 contains 12 residues. This CDR3 is CASIRDGYEQYV. The CDR3 bases are TGTGCCAGCATTCGAGACGGCTACGAGCAGTACGTC.

The V and J genes are TRBV6-1 and TRBJ1-1; D is ambiguous. Germline CDR1 reads MNHNS; CDR2 reads SASEGT. The CDR3 loop spans 11 amino acids. The V gene lost 10 bases and the J gene lost 5 bases, with 11 bases spanning the gap. The CDR3 region is CATGEGTEAFF. The CDR3 DNA follows: TGTGCCACCGGCGAAGGGACTGAAGCTTTCTTT.

This clonotype was detected ten times or more. In DNA, the CDR3 is TGTGCCAGCAGCCCCCCCTACGAGCAGTACGTC. Amino acid sequence: CASSPPYEQYV. The chain recombines TRBV7-2 with TRBJ2-7, with D uncertain. Germline V CDR1 and CDR2: SGHTA, FQGNSA. Trimming pared 5 bases from V and 2 bases from J, leaving 4 bases between. The CDR3 is made up of 11 amino acids.

This clonotype was counted between two and nine times. The rearrangement links TRBV9 to TRBJ1-1; D is unresolved. Trimming left V 0 bases short and J 0 bases short, with 6 bases between. Germline CDR1 reads SGDLS; CDR2 reads YYNGEE. The CDR3 is 14 residues long. The CDR3 region is CASSVGVLNTEAFF. In DNA form, the CDR3 reads TGTGCCAGCAGCGTAGGGGTCCTGAACACTGAAGCTTTCTTT.

The V call is TRBV6-4, the J call TRBJ1-5, with D hard to call. The CDR3 length is 13 residues. Trimming took off 6 bases at V and 5 bases at J, with 11 bases between the two ends. In germline, CDR1 is MRHNA, CDR2 SNTAGT. CDR3: CASSETEYQPQHF. DNA of the CDR3: TGTGCCAGCAGCGAAACAGAGTATCAGCCCCAGCATTTT.

This clonotype was detected a few times. Its ends do not fully match the called genes, so a read error is possible. The chain has TRBV7-6 and TRBJ2-1; D uncertain. The CDR3 length is 13 residues. Looked up from germline, CDR1 is SGHVS and CDR2 is FNYEAQ. The CDR3 sequence is CASSLVAVGVQFF. CDR3 nucleotides: TGTGCTAGCAGCTTAGTGGCGGTGGGCGTGCAGTTCTTC.

The J gene is TRBJ2-5, the V gene TRBV7-8, with 8 positions matching TRBD1. After removal of 2 bases from V and 0 bases from J, the junction contained 2 bases not matched to a gene. The germline V gene has CDR1 SGHVS and CDR2 FQNEAQ. The CDR3 totals 15 residues. This CDR3 is CASSLLDRDQETQYF. In nucleotides, the CDR3 is TGTGCCAGCAGCTTACTGGACAGGGACCAAGAGACCCAGTACTTC.

This chain links TRBV6-5 with TRBJ2-7; D remains ambiguous. V was clipped by 7 bases and J by 7 bases, with 23 bases between them. The CDR3 is made up of 15 amino acids. CDR1 MNHEY and CDR2 SVGAGI come from the germline V gene. For the CDR3, the DNA is TGTGCCAGCACCAACGACGGAAATCCTCTTTTGGAGCAGTACTTC. Translating gives CASTNDGNPLLEQYF.

The V and J genes are TRBV3-1 and TRBJ2-1; TRBD2 might be the D (5 bases). V was clipped by 0 bases and J by 3 bases, with 12 bases between them. CDR1 is LGHDT and CDR2 is YNNKEL in the germline V gene (reference sequence). This CDR3 spans 16 amino acids. The CDR3, as DNA: TGTGCCAGCAGCCAAGATCTGGAGGTCATCTACAATGAGCAGTTCTTC. This codes for CASSQDLEVIYNEQFF.

The gene calls are TRBV11-3 and TRBJ2-2; D not resolved. The CDR3 has 15 amino acids. Germline CDR1 SGHNT, CDR2 YENEEA. The germline V and J ends were trimmed by 0 bases and 4 bases, with 9 bases remaining between them. CDR3 sequence: CASSLDPSGTGELFF. DNA for the CDR3: TGTGCCAGCAGCTTAGATCCGAGTGGCACCGGGGAGCTGTTTTTT.

The rearrangement joins TRBV6-2 or TRBV6-3 to TRBJ1-6, with 7 bases matching TRBD1. CDR3 length equals 19 residues. Germline V gene lookup returns CDR1 MNHEY and CDR2 SVGEGT. V lost 7 bases and J lost 0; bases outside the gene matches: 15. CDR3: CASTGLQGRSSSYNSPLHF. The CDR3 nucleotides read TGTGCCAGCACCGGCCTACAGGGGCGCTCCAGCTCCTATAATTCACCCCTCCACTTT.

The rearrangement uses TRBV12-5 and TRBJ2-2; TRBD1 matches at 10 bases. The V gene end was trimmed by 3 bases and the J gene end by 0 bases; junction bases not matched to a gene: 4. The germline V gene has CDR1 LGHNT and CDR2 FRNRAP. The CDR3 is 17 residues long. The CDR3 DNA reads TGTGCTAGTGGTTTCGTGACAGGGGGCTCGAACACCGGGGAGCTGTTTTTT. Encoded protein: CASGFVTGGSNTGELFF.

The V gene is TRBV7-9, the J gene TRBJ2-7; D is unresolved. The CDR3 sequence is 13 residues long. Germline lookup yields CDR1 SEHNR and CDR2 FQNEAQ (reference sequence). Trimming cost V 5 bases and J 5 bases, with 13 bases left between them. This chain's CDR3 is CASSPPLLDEQYF. Written as DNA, the CDR3 is TGTGCCAGCAGCCCCCCTTTATTAGACGAGCAGTACTTC.